This is a list of T cell receptor beta chains from one sample in a study of shared clonotypes between healthy human individuals. The data were produced by immunoSEQ multiplex PCR, yet TCRdb's version contains in-frame clones alone and is incomplete. Among fewer than 700,000 clones listed, 95% were seen once. Sequences were obtained from naive CD8+ T cells sorted from blood. Receptors were obtained from a woman under 40 in good health. The CDR3 runs from the conserved cysteine through the conserved F or W. The D gene is left open where the match is weak. For some rows the clone size is stated as once, few or many, or as a class when expanded; others skip it.

>TRBV11-2|-|-|TRBJ1-2
CASSFGVGYGYTF
TGTGCCAGCAGCTTTGGGGTGGGGTATGGCTACACCTTC
>TRBV28|-|-|TRBJ1-4
CASSVTTGFGEKLFF
TGTGCCAGCAGTGTCACAACGGGATTCGGTGAAAAACTGTTTTTT
>TRBV27|-|TRBD2|TRBJ2-7
CASSFGGGSSYEQYF
TGTGCCAGCAGTTTTGGGGGGGGGAGCTCCTACGAGCAGTACTTC
>TRBV7-9|-|TRBD1|TRBJ1-1
CASSDHRGGNTEAFF
TGTGCCAGCAGCGACCACAGGGGGGGGAACACTGAAGCTTTCTTT
>TRBV7-9|-|-|TRBJ2-2
CASYPGTGELFF
TGTGCCAGCTATCCGGGCACCGGGGAGCTGTTTTTT
>TRBV14|-|TRBD1|TRBJ1-4
CASSPGQVFNEKLFF
TGTGCCAGCAGCCCTGGACAGGTGTTTAATGAAAAACTGTTTTTT
>TRBV25-1|once|-|TRBJ2-7
CASSDFLEQYF
TGTGCCAGCAGTGACTTCCTCGAGCAGTACTTC
>TRBV6-5|few|TRBD2|TRBJ2-1
CASSSGLAVNEQFF
TGTGCCAGCAGCTCGGGACTAGCGGTCAATGAGCAGTTCTTC
>TRBV7-9|-|-|TRBJ2-7
CASRGLYEQYF
TGTGCCAGCAGGGGACTTTACGAGCAGTACTTC
>TRBV19|-|TRBD1|TRBJ2-7
CASRGTGEYEQYF
TGTGCCAGTCGCGGGACAGGGGAGTACGAGCAGTACTTC
>TRBV6-5|-|-|TRBJ2-7
CASSYSRVYEQYF
TGTGCCAGCAGTTACTCGAGGGTATACGAGCAGTACTTC
>TRBV28|-|TRBD2|TRBJ2-5
CASKIPGLAEETQYF
TGTGCCAGCAAAATACCGGGACTAGCGGAAGAGACCCAGTACTTC
>TRBV9|-|TRBD2|TRBJ2-7
CASSKGSGGYEQYF
TGTGCCAGCAGCAAAGGGAGCGGGGGTTACGAGCAGTACTTC
>TRBV13|many|-|TRBJ2-3
CASSLESGESPDTQYF
TGTGCCAGCAGCTTAGAGTCCGGGGAGAGCCCAGATACGCAGTATTTT
>TRBV18|-|-|TRBJ2-7
CASSPSEVTKSLLEQYF
TGTGCCAGCTCACCCTCTGAAGTCACAAAAAGTCTATTGGAGCAGTACTTC
>TRBV19|-|TRBD2|TRBJ2-7
CASRLGGSYEQYF
TGTGCCAGTCGTCTCGGGGGGTCCTACGAGCAGTACTTC
>TRBV25-1|-|-|TRBJ2-4
CASSEYPEGGPKNIQYF
TGTGCCAGCAGTGAATATCCCGAGGGGGGGCCCAAAAACATTCAGTACTTC
>TRBV19|-|TRBD1|TRBJ1-5
CASSFRQGARQPQHF
TGTGCCAGTAGTTTCAGACAGGGGGCGCGTCAGCCCCAGCATTTT
>TRBV7-9|once|-|TRBJ2-7
CASSKTQGRLSYEQYF
TGTGCCAGCAGCAAGACACAGGGCCGGTTATCCTACGAGCAGTACTTC
>TRBV28|-|-|TRBJ2-7
CASSFGSQGTHEQYF
TGTGCCAGCAGTTTTGGGTCCCAGGGGACTCACGAGCAGTACTTC
>TRBV11-2|-|TRBD2|TRBJ2-2
CASSLEGRVAGPTGELFF
TGTGCCAGCAGCTTAGAAGGGAGGGTAGCGGGACCCACCGGGGAGCTGTTTTTT
>TRBV9|-|-|TRBJ1-3
CASRAETSGNTIYF
TGTGCCAGCAGGGCAGAGACCTCTGGAAACACCATATATTTT
>TRBV5-1|-|TRBD2|TRBJ2-7
CASSLEGLAGGNEQYF
TGCGCCAGCAGCTTGGAGGGCCTAGCGGGAGGGAACGAGCAGTACTTC
>TRBV10-1|-|TRBD1|TRBJ1-2
CASSEEQGINYGYTF
TGCGCCAGCAGTGAAGAACAGGGGATTAACTATGGCTACACCTTC
>TRBV28|-|TRBD2|TRBJ2-7
CASRDSGSGYEQYF
TGTGCCAGCAGGGATAGCGGGAGTGGGTACGAGCAGTACTTC
>TRBV13|-|TRBD1|TRBJ1-2
CASSLGAGTGKGYTF
TGTGCCAGCAGCTTAGGCGCCGGGACAGGGAAAGGCTACACCTTC
>TRBV7-8|-|-|TRBJ1-1
CASSLAVRGWIAEAFF
TGTGCCAGCAGCTTAGCCGTAAGGGGATGGATCGCTGAAGCTTTCTTT